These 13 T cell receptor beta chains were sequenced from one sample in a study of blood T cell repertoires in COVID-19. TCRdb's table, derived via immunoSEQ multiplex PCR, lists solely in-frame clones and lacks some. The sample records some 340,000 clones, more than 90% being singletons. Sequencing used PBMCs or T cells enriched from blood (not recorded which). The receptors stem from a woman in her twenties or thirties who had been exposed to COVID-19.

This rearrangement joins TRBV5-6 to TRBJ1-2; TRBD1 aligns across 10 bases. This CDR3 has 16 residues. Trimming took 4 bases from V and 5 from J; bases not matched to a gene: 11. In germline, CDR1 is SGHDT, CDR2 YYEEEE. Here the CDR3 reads CASSPEVTGGWYGYTF. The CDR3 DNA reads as TGTGCCAGCAGCCCGGAGGTGACAGGGGGCTGGTATGGCTACACCTTC.

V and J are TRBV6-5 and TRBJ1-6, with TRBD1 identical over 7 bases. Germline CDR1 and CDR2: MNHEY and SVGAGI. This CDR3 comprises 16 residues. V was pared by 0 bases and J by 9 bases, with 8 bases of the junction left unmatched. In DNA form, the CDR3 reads TGTGCCAGCAGTTACTCAGGGGGCGGCCCGTTTTCACCCCTCCACTTT. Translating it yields CASSYSGGGPFSPLHF.

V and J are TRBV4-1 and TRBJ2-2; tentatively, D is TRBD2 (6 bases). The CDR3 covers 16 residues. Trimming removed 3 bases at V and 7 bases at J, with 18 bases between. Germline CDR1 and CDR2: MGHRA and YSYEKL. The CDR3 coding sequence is TGCGCCAGCAGCCACTTGGGCGGGGCGAAGGGCGGGGAGCTGTTTTTT. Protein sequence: CASSHLGGAKGGELFF.

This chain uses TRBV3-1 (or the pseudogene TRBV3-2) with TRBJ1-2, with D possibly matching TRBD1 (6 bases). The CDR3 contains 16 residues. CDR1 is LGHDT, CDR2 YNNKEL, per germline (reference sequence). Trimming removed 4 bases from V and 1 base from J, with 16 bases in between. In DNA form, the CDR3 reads TGTGCCAGCAGCCGAAGCGGGGGGCCCTTTAACTATGGCTACACCTTC. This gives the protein CASSRSGGPFNYGYTF.

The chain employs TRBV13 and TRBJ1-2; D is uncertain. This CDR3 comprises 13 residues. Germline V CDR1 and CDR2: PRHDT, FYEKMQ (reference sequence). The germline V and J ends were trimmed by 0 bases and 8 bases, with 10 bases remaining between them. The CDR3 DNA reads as TGTGCCAGCAGCTTAGGCCGGGGTAACGGCTACACCTTC. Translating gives CASSLGRGNGYTF.

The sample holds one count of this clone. This chain's CDR3 is CASRTTVSNYGYTF. CDR3 nucleotide sequence: TGTGCCAGCAGGACGACAGTTTCTAACTATGGCTACACCTTC. This chain connects TRBV6-5 to TRBJ1-2, with a weak D call TRBD1 (5 bases). V gave up 6 bases and J gave up 0 bases, with 11 bases separating them. Germline lookup yields CDR1 MNHEY and CDR2 SVGAGI. CDR3 length equals 14 residues.

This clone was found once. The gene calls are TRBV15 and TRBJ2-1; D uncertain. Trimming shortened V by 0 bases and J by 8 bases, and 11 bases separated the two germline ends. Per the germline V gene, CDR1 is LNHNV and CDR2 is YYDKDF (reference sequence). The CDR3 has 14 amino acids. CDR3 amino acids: CATSRDPRKHEQFF. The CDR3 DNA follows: TGTGCCACCAGCAGAGATCCCAGAAAACATGAGCAGTTCTTC.

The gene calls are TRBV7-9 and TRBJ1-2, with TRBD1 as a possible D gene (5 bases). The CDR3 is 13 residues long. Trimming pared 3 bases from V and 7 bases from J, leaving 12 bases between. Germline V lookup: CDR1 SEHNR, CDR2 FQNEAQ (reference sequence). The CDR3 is CASSLMGQGGYTF. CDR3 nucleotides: TGTGCCAGCAGCTTGATGGGGCAGGGTGGCTACACCTTC.

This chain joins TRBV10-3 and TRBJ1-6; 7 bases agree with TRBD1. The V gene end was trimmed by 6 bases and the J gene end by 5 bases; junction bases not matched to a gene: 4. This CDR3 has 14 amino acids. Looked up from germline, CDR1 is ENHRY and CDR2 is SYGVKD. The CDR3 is CAIRGTANNSPLHF. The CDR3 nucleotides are TGTGCCATCAGGGGGACAGCAAATAATTCACCCCTCCACTTT.

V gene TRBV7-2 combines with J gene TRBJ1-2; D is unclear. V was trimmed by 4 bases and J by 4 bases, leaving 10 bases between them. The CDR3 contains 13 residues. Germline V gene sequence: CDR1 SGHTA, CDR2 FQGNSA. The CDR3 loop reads CASSSSGFYGYTF. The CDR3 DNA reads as TGTGCCAGCAGCTCTAGTGGCTTCTATGGCTACACCTTC.

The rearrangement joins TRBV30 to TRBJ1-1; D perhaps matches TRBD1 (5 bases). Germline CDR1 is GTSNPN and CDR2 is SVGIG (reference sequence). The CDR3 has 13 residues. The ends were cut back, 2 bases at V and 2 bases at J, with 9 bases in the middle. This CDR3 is CAWSQGANTEAFF. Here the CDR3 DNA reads TGTGCCTGGAGTCAAGGGGCAAACACTGAAGCTTTCTTT. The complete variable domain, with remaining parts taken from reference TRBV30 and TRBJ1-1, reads SQTIHQWPATLVQPVGSPLSLECTVEGTSNPNLYWYRQAAGRGLQLLFYSVGIGQISSEVPQNLSASRPQDRQFILSSKKLLLSDSGFYLCAWSQGANTEAFFGQGTRLTVV.

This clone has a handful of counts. DNA of the CDR3: TGTGCCAGCAGCAAGACACAGGGACGGTACGAGCAGTACTTC. Protein: CASSKTQGRYEQYF. This sequence joins TRBV2 and TRBJ2-7, with D perhaps TRBD1 (6 bases). The germline gives CDR1 SNHLY, CDR2 FYNNEI. Trimming took 6 bases from V and 4 from J, leaving 16 bases between them. The CDR3 has 14 amino acids.

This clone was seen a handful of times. The CDR3 loop reads CASSFGTGGTWDEQYF. CDR3 DNA: TGTGCCAGCAGCTTTGGGACAGGGGGGACCTGGGACGAGCAGTACTTC. V and J are TRBV7-9 and TRBJ2-7; 11 bases align to TRBD1. This CDR3 is built from 16 residues. With V trimmed by 3 bases and J by 5 bases, 9 bases remained unmatched. Germline-derived CDR1 and CDR2 are SEHNR and FQNEAQ (reference sequence).